Sequencing of this TCR beta chain was carried out in a study of T cells in localized non-small cell lung cancer. Study conclusions and caveats: There was higher T cell clonality in uninvolved adjacent lung than in tumor, and it was highest there.

As concerns this clone: Its antigen is unidentified.

There are 16 residues in the CDR3. Deletions cut 3 bases from V and 0 bases from J, with 14 bases between. CDR1 SGDLS and CDR2 YYNGEE come from the germline V gene. This table comes from immunoSEQ multiplex PCR, and its TCRdb copy is limited to in-frame clones, with some not included. The table lists tens of thousands of clones, around 84% of them singletons. The receptor comes from a man aged 40 to 70 with stage I lung adenocarcinoma. The sample was peripheral blood, taken before any cancer treatment. The V call is TRBV9, the J call TRBJ2-3; a possible D gene is TRBD1 (6 bases). Written as DNA, the CDR3 is TGTGCCAGCAGCGCGGACAGCGGCCTTAGCACAGATACGCAGTATTTT. Translating gives CASSADSGLSTDTQYF.